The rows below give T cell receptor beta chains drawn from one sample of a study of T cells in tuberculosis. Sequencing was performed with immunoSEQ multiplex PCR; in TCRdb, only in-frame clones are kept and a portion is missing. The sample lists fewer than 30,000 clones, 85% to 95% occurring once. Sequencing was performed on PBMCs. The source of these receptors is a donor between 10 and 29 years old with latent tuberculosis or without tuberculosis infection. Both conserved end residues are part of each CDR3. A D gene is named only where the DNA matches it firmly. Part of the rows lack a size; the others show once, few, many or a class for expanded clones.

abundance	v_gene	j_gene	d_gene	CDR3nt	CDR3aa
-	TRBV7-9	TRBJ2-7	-	TGTGCCATCCGGTCCCCCAGAGGGAGCCACGAGCAGTACTTC	CAIRSPRGSHEQYF
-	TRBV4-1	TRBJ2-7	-	TGCGCCAGCAGCCCAGAAGTGGGCAACTACGAGCAGTACTTC	CASSPEVGNYEQYF
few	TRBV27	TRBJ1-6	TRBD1	TGTGCCAGCAGACGGGGGACAGCGAATTCACCCCTCCACTTT	CASRRGTANSPLHF
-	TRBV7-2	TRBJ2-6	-	TGTGCCAGCAGCAGAGAGACATCGTCCTCTGGGGCCAACGTCCTGACTTTC	CASSRETSSSGANVLTF
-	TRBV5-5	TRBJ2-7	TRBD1	TGTGCCAGCAGCCCTGGGACAGGGCTCGACGAGCAGTACTTC	CASSPGTGLDEQYF
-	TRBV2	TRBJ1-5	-	TGTGCCAGCAGTGAACGGGCAGGGGAACAGCCCCAGCATTTT	CASSERAGEQPQHF
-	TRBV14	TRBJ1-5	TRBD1	TGTGCCAGCAGCCAAACGTCCGGGACAGGTAATCAGCCCCAGCATTTT	CASSQTSGTGNQPQHF
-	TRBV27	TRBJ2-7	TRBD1	TGTGCCAGCAGACAGGGGGGAACCTACGAGCAGTACTTC	CASRQGGTYEQYF
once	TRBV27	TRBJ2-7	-	TGTGCCGTATCCCTCAGGTCGGACAGTTTGGCCGAGCAGTACTTC	CAVSLRSDSLAEQYF
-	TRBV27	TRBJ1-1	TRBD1	TGTGCCAGCAGTTTAAGGACAGGGGTTGAAGCTTTCTTT	CASSLRTGVEAFF
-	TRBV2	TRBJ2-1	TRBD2	TGTGCCAGCAGTGTACTAGCGGGGGGAGACTACAATGAGCAGTTCTTC	CASSVLAGGDYNEQFF
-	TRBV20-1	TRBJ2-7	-	TGCAGTGCTCGGTCCGAGGAGCAGTACTTC	CSARSEEQYF
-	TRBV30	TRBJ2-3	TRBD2	TGTGCCTGGCAAAAAATGGGTCTAGCGGGAGCAGATACGCAGTATTTT	CAWQKMGLAGADTQYF
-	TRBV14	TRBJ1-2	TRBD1	TGTGCCAGCAGCCACGGGACAGGGGGCCGTGGCTACACCTTC	CASSHGTGGRGYTF
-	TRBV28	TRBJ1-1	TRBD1	TGTGCCAGCAGTCCCGCCGGGACAGGGACTTTCTTT	CASSPAGTGTFF
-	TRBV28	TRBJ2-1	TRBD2	TGTGCCAGCAGTTTTGCCCCCTCTAGCGGGAGTCTGTACAATGAGCAGTTCTTC	CASSFAPSSGSLYNEQFF
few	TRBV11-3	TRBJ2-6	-	TGTGCCAGCAGCTTAGACAGCTCTGGGGCCAACGTCCTGACTTTC	CASSLDSSGANVLTF
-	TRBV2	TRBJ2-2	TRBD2	TGTGCCAGCAGCGCACCTAAAGTAGGCGGGAGGTCGAACACCGGGGAGCTGTTTTTT	CASSAPKVGGRSNTGELFF
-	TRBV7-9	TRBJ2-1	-	TGTGCCAGCAGCCACGACTACCTGTCCTACAATGAGCAGTTCTTC	CASSHDYLSYNEQFF
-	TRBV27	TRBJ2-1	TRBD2	TGTGCCAGCAGTTATAGGACTAGCGGCTTTTACAATGAGCAGTTCTTC	CASSYRTSGFYNEQFF
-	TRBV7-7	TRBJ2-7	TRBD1	TGTGCCAGCAGCTTATATCAGGGGGCAGGCGAGCAGTACTTC	CASSLYQGAGEQYF
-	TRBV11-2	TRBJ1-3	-	TGTGCCAGCAGTTCGGTATGGTGGAGCTCTGGAAACACCATATATTTT	CASSSVWWSSGNTIYF
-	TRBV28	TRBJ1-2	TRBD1	TGTGCCAGCAGTTGGGACAGCCTCACGTATGGCTACACCTTC	CASSWDSLTYGYTF
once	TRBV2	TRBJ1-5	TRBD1	TGTGCCAGCAGAGGTACAGGGGCGGCCCAACCCCAGCATTTT	CASRGTGAAQPQHF
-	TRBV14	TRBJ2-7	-	TGTGCCAGCAGCCAGGGTCCCCAGGTAACCCTACCCTACGAGCAGTACTTC	CASSQGPQVTLPYEQYF
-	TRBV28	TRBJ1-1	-	TGTGCCAGCAGTGCACCCTCAGGGTTGAAAGCTTTCTTT	CASSAPSGLKAFF
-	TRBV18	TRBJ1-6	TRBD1	TGTGCCAGCTCACCACGGGACAGGGGTAATTCACCCCTCCACTTT	CASSPRDRGNSPLHF
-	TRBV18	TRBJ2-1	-	TGTGCCAGCCTGGCGACAGGAGGCAATGAGCAGTTCTTC	CASLATGGNEQFF
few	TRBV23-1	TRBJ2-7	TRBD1	TGCGCCAGCAGTCACCGTGGGACAGTAACCTACGAGCAGTACTTC	CASSHRGTVTYEQYF
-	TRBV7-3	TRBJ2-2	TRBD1	TGTGCCAGCAGCTTACAGGGGGCTAACACCGGGGAGCTGTTTTTT	CASSLQGANTGELFF
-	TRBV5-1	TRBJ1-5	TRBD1	TGCGCCAGCAGCTACACCCGGGACAGGGTGAATCAGCCCCAGCATTTT	CASSYTRDRVNQPQHF
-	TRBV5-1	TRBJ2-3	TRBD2	TGCGCCAGCAGCTACAGCGGGAGAGACACAGATACGCAGTATTTT	CASSYSGRDTDTQYF
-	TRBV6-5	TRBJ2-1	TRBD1	TGTGCCACCGGACAGGGATTAGACTATGAGCAGTTCTTC	CATGQGLDYEQFF
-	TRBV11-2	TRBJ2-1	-	TGTGCCAGCAGCTTAGGTGGGGGCGGCAATGAGCAGTTCTTC	CASSLGGGGNEQFF
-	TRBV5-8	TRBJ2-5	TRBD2	TGTGCCAGCAGCTTGGGTCCAGCGGGAGGGCCCCAGTACTTC	CASSLGPAGGPQYF
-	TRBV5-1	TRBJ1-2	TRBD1	TGCGCCAGCAGCTCCATGACGATTGACAGGGCCTATGGCTACACCTTC	CASSSMTIDRAYGYTF
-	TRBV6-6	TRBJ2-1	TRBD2	TGTGCCAGCAGTCCCCTCGGGGAGGGTAAGGTGGATGAGCAGTTCTTC	CASSPLGEGKVDEQFF
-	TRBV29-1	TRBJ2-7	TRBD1	TGCAGCGTTGAAGGCAGGGGGCTGTACGAGCAGTACTTC	CSVEGRGLYEQYF
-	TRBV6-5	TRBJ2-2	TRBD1	TGTGCCAGCAGTTGGGACAGGGCCACCGGGGAGCTGTTTTTT	CASSWDRATGELFF
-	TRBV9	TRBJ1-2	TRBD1	TGTGCCAGCAGCGACTCCCGGGGGACAGGGAGCTTTAACTATGGCTACACCTTC	CASSDSRGTGSFNYGYTF
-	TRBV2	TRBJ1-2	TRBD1	TGTGCCAGTCACCGACAGGGGGATGGCTACACCTTC	CASHRQGDGYTF
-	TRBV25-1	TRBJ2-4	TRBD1	TGTGCCAGCAGTGAATATGGGACAGAAAACATTCAGTACTTC	CASSEYGTENIQYF
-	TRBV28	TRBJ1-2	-	TGTGCCAGCAGTAGCGGAAGAGGGGGCTACACCTTC	CASSSGRGGYTF
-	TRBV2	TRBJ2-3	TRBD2	TGTGCCAGCAGTGAACGGGGGGAGGGTCCGTATTTT	CASSERGEGPYF
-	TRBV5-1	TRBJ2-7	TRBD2	TGCGCCAGCAGCTTGGTACGGGAGGCTGGCGAGCAGTACTTC	CASSLVREAGEQYF